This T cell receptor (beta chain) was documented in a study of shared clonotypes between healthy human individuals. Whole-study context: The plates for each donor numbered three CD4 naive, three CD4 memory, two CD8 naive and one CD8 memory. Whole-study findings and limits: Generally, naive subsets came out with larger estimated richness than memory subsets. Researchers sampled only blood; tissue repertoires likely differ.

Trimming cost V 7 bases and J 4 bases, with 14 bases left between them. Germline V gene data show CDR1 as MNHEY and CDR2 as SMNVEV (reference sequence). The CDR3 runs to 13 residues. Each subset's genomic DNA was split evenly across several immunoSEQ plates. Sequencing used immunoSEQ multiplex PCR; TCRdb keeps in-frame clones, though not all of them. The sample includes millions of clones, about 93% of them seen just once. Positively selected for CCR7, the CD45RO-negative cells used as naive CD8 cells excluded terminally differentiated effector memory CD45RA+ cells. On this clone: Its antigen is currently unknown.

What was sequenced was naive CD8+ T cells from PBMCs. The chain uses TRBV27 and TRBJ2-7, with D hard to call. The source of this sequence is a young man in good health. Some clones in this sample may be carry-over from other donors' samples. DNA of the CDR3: TGTGCCAGCAAACCGCGATTGGAGTACGAGCAGTACTTC. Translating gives CASKPRLEYEQYF.